Below, one T cell receptor (beta chain) is given with its context. Its antigen is still unknown. The method was immunoSEQ multiplex PCR; TCRdb's version includes in-frame clones alone and lacks a portion of them. The sample carries approximately 240,000 clones, about 90% recorded once. These data are taken from a study of cytomegalovirus exposure and HLA in healthy donors. General study findings and limits: The classifier reportedly diagnosed cytomegalovirus status with high specificity and sensitivity. In vitro confirmation showed three CMV-associated chains to be CMV antigen specific.

The sample comprised PBMCs. The clonotype was recovered from a woman between 18 and 30 years old in good health and CMV-seronegative.

The CDR3 reads CASGRGRLQNSNQPQHF. The CDR3 bases are TGTGCCAGCGGCCGTGGCCGCTTACAAAATAGCAATCAGCCCCAGCATTTT. The chain has TRBV28 and TRBJ1-5; D not certain. Deletions cut 8 bases from V and 0 bases from J, with 20 bases between. The CDR3 covers 17 residues. Germline loops: CDR1 MDHEN, CDR2 SYDVKM. The whole variable domain, remainder taken from reference TRBV28 and TRBJ1-5, is DVKVTQSSRYLVKRTGEKVFLECVQDMDHENMFWYRQDPGLGLRLIYFSYDVKMKEKGDIPEGYSVSREKKERFSLILESASTNQTSMYLCASGRGRLQNSNQPQHFGDGTRLSIL.